These 32 T cell receptor beta chains were sequenced from one sample in a study of blood T cell repertoires in COVID-19. Here immunoSEQ multiplex PCR was the method, and the copy in TCRdb shows in-frame clones only, minus some. The sample carries some 170,000 clones, roughly 87% recorded once. Sequencing was done on a sample of PBMCs or T cells enriched from blood (not recorded which). These receptors all stem from a human donor with acute COVID-19. The donor label of this sample is uncertain.

The chain joins TRBV29-1 to TRBJ2-3; 11 bases fit TRBD1. The CDR3 contains 16 residues. CDR1 and CDR2 from the germline V gene are SQVTM and ANQGSEA. V was clipped by 4 bases and J by 3 bases; unmatched bases: 9. CDR3 residues: CSVGARTGGATDTQYF. The DNA for the CDR3 is TGCAGCGTTGGGGCTAGGACAGGGGGCGCGACAGATACGCAGTATTTT.

The chain recombines TRBV5-4 with TRBJ2-3; 12 bases are shared with TRBD1. Germline V gives CDR1 SGHNT, CDR2 YYREEE (reference sequence). V lost 3 bases to trimming and J lost 2 bases; unmatched junction nucleotides: 4. The CDR3 length is 16 residues. CDR3 region: CASSSGTGGPTDTQYF. CDR3 nucleotides: TGTGCCAGCAGCTCCGGGACAGGGGGCCCCACAGATACGCAGTATTTT.

This sequence joins TRBV19 and TRBJ1-2; 7 nucleotides line up with TRBD1. J was trimmed by 5 bases and V by 6 bases; bases with no gene match: 6. Germline V gives CDR1 LNHDA, CDR2 SQIVND (reference sequence). The CDR3 runs 13 residues. CDR3 nucleotides: TGTGCCAGTAGCCCCGGGACAGATTATGGCTACACCTTC. Translated: CASSPGTDYGYTF.

The rearrangement joins TRBV5-4 to TRBJ1-2, with 11 bases matching TRBD1. The CDR3 totals 18 residues. The V and J ends lost 3 bases and 2 bases, in that order; junction bases with no gene match: 12. CDR1 SGHNT and CDR2 YYREEE come from the germline V gene (reference sequence). CDR3 in DNA: TGTGCCAGCAGCTCTCAACGGGACAGGGGGAGTCGGAACTATGGCTACACCTTC. Protein sequence: CASSSQRDRGSRNYGYTF.

This clone was seen more than once but under ten times. The chain uses TRBV7-9 and TRBJ1-4, with D possibly being TRBD1 (6 bases). In germline, CDR1 is SEHNR, CDR2 FQNEAQ (reference sequence). This CDR3 contains 15 residues. V was clipped by 5 bases and J by 2 bases, with 12 bases between them. The CDR3 spells CASSPGQKTNEKLFF. CDR3 nucleotide sequence: TGTGCCAGCAGCCCCGGACAGAAGACTAATGAAAAACTGTTTTTT.

Here the CDR3 reads CASSQESGGRETQYF. The CDR3 DNA reads TGCGCCAGCAGCCAAGAATCGGGGGGACGAGAGACCCAGTACTTC. This chain connects TRBV4-1 to TRBJ2-5; TRBD2 matches at 7 bases. The J segment lost 4 bases and the V segment lost 0 bases, leaving 5 bases of the junction unmatched. Germline values: CDR1 MGHRA, CDR2 YSYEKL. The length of the CDR3 is 15 residues.

The chain carries TRBV9 and TRBJ1-2; tentative D call: TRBD1 (6 bases). Trimming cost V 3 bases and J 2 bases, with 17 bases left between them. This CDR3 is built from 16 residues. Germline loops: CDR1 SGDLS, CDR2 YYNGEE. DNA of the CDR3: TGTGCCAGCAGCGCTCTCTCAGGGGAGGGCAACTATGGCTACACCTTC. Its protein is CASSALSGEGNYGYTF.

The chain joins TRBV30 to TRBJ2-1, with TRBD2 identical over 11 bases. From germline, CDR1 is GTSNPN and CDR2 SVGIG (reference sequence). The CDR3 is 13 amino acids. The trim removed 7 bases at V and 8 bases at J, leaving 7 bases unmatched. CDR3 bases: TGTGCCTTTCTAGCGGGGGGAAGGGATGAGCAGTTCTTC. It translates to CAFLAGGRDEQFF.

The chain is built from TRBV2 and TRBJ1-4; tentatively, D is TRBD1 (6 bases). Germline-derived CDR1 and CDR2 are SNHLY and FYNNEI. This CDR3 spans 14 amino acids. V was shortened by 6 bases and J by 7 bases, with 15 bases between the two germline ends. The CDR3 DNA follows: TGTGCCAGCAGGAGGGACATTTTGGGTGAAAAACTGTTTTTT. Translation gives CASRRDILGEKLFF.

The chain couples TRBV11-2 to TRBJ2-3; 13 bases are shared with TRBD2. From germline, CDR1 is SGHAT and CDR2 FQNNGV. Losses at the gene ends were 6 bases for V and 4 bases for J; bases not matched to a gene: 4. The CDR3 spans 15 residues. DNA for the CDR3: TGTGCCAGCAGAGAACTAGCGGGGGGGTCAGATACGCAGTATTTT. This translates into CASRELAGGSDTQYF.

The J gene is TRBJ1-2, the V gene TRBV5-4; D gene unclear. V was clipped by 0 bases and J by 8 bases, with 14 bases between them. Germline CDR1 is SGHNT and CDR2 is YYREEE (reference sequence). The CDR3 runs to 14 residues. The CDR3 bases are TGTGCCAGCAGCTTGGAGCTTAGCGGAAAGGGCTACACCTTC. Its translation: CASSLELSGKGYTF.

This chain joins TRBV6-1 and TRBJ2-7; 8 nucleotides match TRBD1. Trimming cost V 1 base and J 3 bases; bases outside gene matches: 8. CDR1 and CDR2 (germline): MNHNS, SASEGT. The CDR3 sequence is 16 residues long. The CDR3 here is CASSEEGDRYHYEQYF. The CDR3 bases are TGTGCCAGCAGTGAAGAGGGGGACAGGTATCACTACGAGCAGTACTTC.

The V gene is TRBV27, the J gene TRBJ2-4; TRBD2 might be the D (5 bases). Germline CDR1 reads MNHEY; CDR2 reads SMNVEV (reference sequence). The V end was cut by 6 bases, the J end by 1 base, with 16 bases between. This CDR3 has 16 amino acids. CDR3 DNA sequence: TGTGCCAGCAGCTCACCATTCGGGGAGGCCAAAAACATTCAGTACTTC. Protein sequence: CASSSPFGEAKNIQYF.

This clone has more than one count but fewer than ten. The gene calls are TRBV6-5 and TRBJ1-3; D gene unclear. Germline CDR1 reads MNHEY; CDR2 reads SVGAGI. V shed 6 bases and J shed 4 bases, with 4 bases lying between them. The CDR3 totals 11 residues. CDR3 in amino acids: CASRLGNTIYF. The CDR3 nucleotides are TGTGCCAGCAGGTTAGGAAACACCATATATTTT.

This clone has more than one count but fewer than ten. The chain is built from TRBV4-2 and TRBJ2-2; 11 nucleotides match TRBD2. From germline, CDR1 is LGHNA and CDR2 YNFKEQ. The CDR3 contains 17 residues. Trimming removed 4 bases from V and 5 bases from J; junction bases left unmatched: 9. The CDR3 sequence is CASSPWELAGGTGELFF. The CDR3 nucleotides are TGTGCCAGCAGCCCCTGGGAGCTAGCGGGGGGTACCGGGGAGCTGTTTTTT.

As DNA, the CDR3 is TGTGCCAGCAGCGTAACATCGGGGAGCACAGATACGCAGTATTTT. Protein sequence: CASSVTSGSTDTQYF. The chain carries TRBV9 and TRBJ2-3, with D perhaps TRBD2 (5 bases). Trimming removed 1 base from V and 0 bases from J, with 9 bases in between. Germline V gene sequence: CDR1 SGDLS, CDR2 YYNGEE. The CDR3 is made up of 15 amino acids.

The chain joins TRBV27 to TRBJ1-1; D is unresolved. This CDR3 region has 14 residues. Trimming took 3 bases from V and 6 from J, leaving 14 bases between them. Germline V gene data show CDR1 as MNHEY and CDR2 as SMNVEV (reference sequence). CDR3 sequence (DNA): TGTGCCAGCAGTTTGGGCCCGGTCCGTTCTGAAGCTTTCTTT. It encodes CASSLGPVRSEAFF.

V usage is TRBV4-1 and J usage is TRBJ1-1, with 12 nucleotides matching TRBD1. The germline CDR1 and CDR2 sequences are MGHRA and YSYEKL. The length of the CDR3 is 15 residues. Trimming removed 4 bases from V and 4 bases from J; junction bases left unmatched: 4. The CDR3 DNA reads as TGCGCCAGCAGCCCGGGACAGGGGGCGCGCACTGAAGCTTTCTTT. It translates to CASSPGQGARTEAFF.

This rearrangement joins TRBV19 to TRBJ1-5; TRBD1 aligns across 8 bases. Germline V lookup: CDR1 LNHDA, CDR2 SQIVND (reference sequence). V was clipped by 6 bases and J by 7 bases; unmatched bases: 2. The CDR3 length is 12 residues. CDR3 DNA sequence: TGTGCCAGTAGGCAGGGGGCCCAGCCCCAGCATTTT. It encodes CASRQGAQPQHF. Full variable domain (missing parts from reference TRBV19 and TRBJ1-5): DGGITQSPKYLFRKEGQNVTLSCEQNLNHDAMYWYRQDPGQGLRLIYYSQIVNDFQKGDIAEGYSVSREKKESFPLTVTSAQKNPTAFYLCASRQGAQPQHFGDGTRLSIL.

V usage is TRBV3-1 (or the pseudogene TRBV3-2) and J usage is TRBJ2-3, with TRBD2 matching over 11 bases. Germline V gene data show CDR1 as LGHDT and CDR2 as YNNKEL (reference sequence). This CDR3 region has 17 residues. V was clipped by 1 base and J by 2 bases; unmatched bases: 5. The CDR3 here is CASSQGLAGSYTDTQYF. For the CDR3, the DNA is TGTGCCAGCAGCCAAGGACTAGCGGGGTCCTACACAGATACGCAGTATTTT.

V usage is TRBV11-2 and J usage is TRBJ1-2, with 10 bases matching TRBD1. CDR3 length: 14 residues. Germline values: CDR1 SGHAT, CDR2 FQNNGV. V was pared by 0 bases and J by 8 bases, with 3 bases of the junction left unmatched. The CDR3 region is CASSLDTTGGGYTF. In nucleotides, the CDR3 is TGTGCCAGCAGCTTAGATACGACAGGGGGCGGCTACACCTTC.

A few counts support this clone. The J gene is TRBJ2-5, the V gene TRBV27, with D perhaps TRBD2 (5 bases). This CDR3 spans 13 amino acids. Trimming took 5 bases from V and 6 from J, leaving 13 bases between them. From germline, CDR1 is MNHEY and CDR2 SMNVEV (reference sequence). CDR3 nucleotides: TGTGCCAGCAGTCACGGACTTTCCCAGACCCAGTACTTC. Residues: CASSHGLSQTQYF.

J is TRBJ1-2 and V is TRBV19, with TRBD1 matching 10 bases. Trimming removed 3 bases from V and 4 bases from J; junction bases left unmatched: 5. The CDR3 is made up of 15 amino acids. CDR1 is LNHDA and CDR2 is SQIVND in the germline V gene (reference sequence). The CDR3 DNA reads TGTGCCAGTAGTATCAAGACAGGGGGCTTCTATGGCTACACCTTC. It is translated as CASSIKTGGFYGYTF.

The chain carries TRBV6-2 or TRBV6-3 and TRBJ1-1; D is ambiguous. The germline V and J ends were trimmed by 0 bases and 4 bases, with 3 bases remaining between them. From germline, CDR1 is MNHEY and CDR2 SVGEGT. The CDR3 loop spans 12 amino acids. CDR3 region: CASSYSITEAFF. The DNA of the CDR3 is TGTGCCAGCAGTTACTCTATCACTGAAGCTTTCTTT.

This clone is medium-sized in the sample. The chain links TRBV7-9 to TRBJ1-2; unclear D gene. Germline V gene sequence: CDR1 SEHNR, CDR2 FQNEAQ (reference sequence). Trimming pared 6 bases from V and 5 bases from J, leaving 7 bases between. This CDR3 is built from 11 residues. CDR3: CASSREYGYTF. The CDR3 DNA reads as TGTGCCAGCAGTCGGGAGTATGGCTACACCTTC.

V gene TRBV11-2 combines with J gene TRBJ2-5; D perhaps matches TRBD1 (5 bases). The germline V gene encodes CDR1 SGHAT and CDR2 FQNNGV. Between the trimmed V and J ends, which lost 0 bases and 2 bases, there was a span of 10 bases. This CDR3 contains 15 residues. CDR3 sequence: CASSLDRRAQETQYF. The CDR3 nucleotides are TGTGCCAGCAGCTTAGACCGCAGGGCTCAAGAGACCCAGTACTTC. Drawing the rest from reference TRBV11-2 and TRBJ2-5, the complete variable domain is EAGVAQSPRYKIIEKRQSVAFWCNPISGHATLYWYQQILGQGPKLLIQFQNNGVVDDSQLPKDRFSAERLKGVDSTLKIQPAKLEDSAVYLCASSLDRRAQETQYFGPGTRLLVL.

Details on this clone: At the DNA level, this CDR3 is encoded by other sequences in the same sample as well. The chain links TRBV30 to TRBJ1-4, with D perhaps TRBD1 (5 bases). The V end lost 0 bases, the J end lost 5 bases, and 10 bases lay between the germline ends. The germline CDR1 and CDR2 sequences are GTSNPN and SVGIG (reference sequence). The CDR3 contains 14 residues. The CDR3 nucleotides are TGTGCCTGGAGTGTAGAAGGGGCAAATGAAAAACTGTTTTTT. Translating gives CAWSVEGANEKLFF.

In this sample, this clone turned up once. The chain has TRBV5-5 and TRBJ1-1; no reliable D call. Trimming removed 0 bases from V and 4 bases from J, with 13 bases in between. This CDR3 contains 15 residues. CDR1 is SGHKS and CDR2 is YYEKEE in the germline V gene (reference sequence). The CDR3 sequence is CASSLDSRGGTEAFF. In nucleotides, the CDR3 is TGTGCCAGCAGCTTGGATAGCCGGGGAGGCACTGAAGCTTTCTTT.

CDR3 loop: CASSRSGLNTEAFF. As DNA, the CDR3 is TGTGCCAGCTCACGATCAGGGTTGAACACTGAAGCTTTCTTT. The V gene is TRBV18, the J gene TRBJ1-1; tentative D call: TRBD1 (5 bases). The CDR3 sequence is 14 residues long. Trimming shortened V by 4 bases and J by 0 bases, and 9 bases separated the two germline ends. Germline CDR1 reads KGHSH; CDR2 reads LQKENI.

The chain has TRBV21-1 and TRBJ1-3; TRBD1 is taken as the D call from the table, unchecked against the DNA. TRBV21-1 is classified as a pseudogene. This CDR3 has 17 amino acids. CDR3 region: CASSKSPTGCSGNTIYF. The DNA for the CDR3 is TGTGCCAGCAGCAAAAGCCCGACAGGGTGCTCTGGAAACACCATATATTTT.

V and J are TRBV15 and TRBJ2-7; D is unclear. This CDR3 has 14 residues. Germline V gene lookup returns CDR1 LNHNV and CDR2 YYDKDF (reference sequence). The V gene lost 5 bases and the J gene lost 3 bases, with 14 bases spanning the gap. The CDR3 spells CATSPDSWSYEQYF. The CDR3 nucleotides are TGTGCCACCAGCCCCGACTCCTGGAGCTACGAGCAGTACTTC.

J is TRBJ1-1 and V is TRBV5-1; tentative D call: TRBD1 (5 bases). V lost 0 bases to trimming and J lost 7 bases, with 28 bases between them. The CDR3 is 19 residues long. The V gene's germline CDR1 is SGHRS and CDR2 YFSETQ. The chain's CDR3 is CASSLVMGGEVPREYEAFF. For the CDR3, the DNA is TGCGCCAGCAGCTTGGTGATGGGTGGTGAAGTTCCCAGGGAATATGAAGCTTTCTTT.